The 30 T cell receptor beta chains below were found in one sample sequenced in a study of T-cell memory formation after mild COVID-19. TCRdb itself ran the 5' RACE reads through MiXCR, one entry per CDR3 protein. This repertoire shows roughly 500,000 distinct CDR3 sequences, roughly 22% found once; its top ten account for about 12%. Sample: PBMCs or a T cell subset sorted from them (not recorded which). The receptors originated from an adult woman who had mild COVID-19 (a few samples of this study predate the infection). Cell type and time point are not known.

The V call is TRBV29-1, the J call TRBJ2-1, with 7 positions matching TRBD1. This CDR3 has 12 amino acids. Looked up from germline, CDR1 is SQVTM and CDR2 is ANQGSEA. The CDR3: CLGQGAYNEQFF. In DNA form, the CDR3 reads TGCTTAGGGCAGGGGGCCTACAATGAGCAGTTCTTC.

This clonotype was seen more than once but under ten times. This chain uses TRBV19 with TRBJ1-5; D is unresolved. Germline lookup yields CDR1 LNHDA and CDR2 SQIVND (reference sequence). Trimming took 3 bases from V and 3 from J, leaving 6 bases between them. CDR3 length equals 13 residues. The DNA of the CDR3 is TGTGCCAGTAGTATCCACAACAATCAGCCCCAGCATTTT. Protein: CASSIHNNQPQHF.

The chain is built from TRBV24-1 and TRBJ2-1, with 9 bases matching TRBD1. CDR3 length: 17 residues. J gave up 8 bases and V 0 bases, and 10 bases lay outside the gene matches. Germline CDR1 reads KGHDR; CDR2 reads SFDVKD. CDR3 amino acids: CATSDLRGTGKVDEQFF. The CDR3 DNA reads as TGTGCCACCAGTGATTTGCGCGGGACAGGGAAGGTCGATGAGCAGTTCTTC.

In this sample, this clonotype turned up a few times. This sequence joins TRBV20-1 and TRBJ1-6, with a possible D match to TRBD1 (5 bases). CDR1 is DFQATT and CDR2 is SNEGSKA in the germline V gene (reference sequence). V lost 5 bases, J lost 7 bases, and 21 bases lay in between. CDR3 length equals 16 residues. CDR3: CSARKGATTANSPLHF. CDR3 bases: TGCAGTGCTCGTAAAGGCGCCACGACAGCAAATTCACCCCTCCACTTT.

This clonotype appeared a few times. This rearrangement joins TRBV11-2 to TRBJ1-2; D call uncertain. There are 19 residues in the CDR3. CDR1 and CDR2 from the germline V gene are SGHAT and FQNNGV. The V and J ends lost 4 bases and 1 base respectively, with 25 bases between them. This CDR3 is CASSSAGRIHLLNNYGYTF. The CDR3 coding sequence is TGTGCCAGCAGCTCCGCCGGACGCATTCACCTATTAAATAACTATGGCTACACCTTC.

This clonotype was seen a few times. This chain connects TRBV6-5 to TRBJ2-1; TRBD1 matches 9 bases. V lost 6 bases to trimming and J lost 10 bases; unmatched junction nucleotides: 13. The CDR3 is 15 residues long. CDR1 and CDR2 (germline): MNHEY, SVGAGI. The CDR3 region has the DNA TGTGCCAGCAGCCCCACAGGGGGCGTGGGCATGGAGCAGTTCTTC. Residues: CASSPTGGVGMEQFF.

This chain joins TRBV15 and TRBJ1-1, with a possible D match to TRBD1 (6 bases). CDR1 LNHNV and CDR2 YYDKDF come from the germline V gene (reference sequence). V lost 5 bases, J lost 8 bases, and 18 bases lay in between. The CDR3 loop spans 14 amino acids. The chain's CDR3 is CATSREGGLSEAFF. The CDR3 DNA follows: TGTGCCACCAGCCGGGAGGGGGGCCTTTCGGAAGCTTTCTTT.

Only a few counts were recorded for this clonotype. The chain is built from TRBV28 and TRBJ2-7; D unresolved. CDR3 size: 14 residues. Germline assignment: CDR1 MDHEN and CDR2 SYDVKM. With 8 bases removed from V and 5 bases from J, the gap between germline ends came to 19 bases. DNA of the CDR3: TGTGCCAGCTGGCTTGAAGACCGCCGGGACGAGCAGTACTTC. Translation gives CASWLEDRRDEQYF. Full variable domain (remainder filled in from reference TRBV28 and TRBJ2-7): DVKVTQSSRYLVKRTGEKVFLECVQDMDHENMFWYRQDPGLGLRLIYFSYDVKMKEKGDIPEGYSVSREKKERFSLILESASTNQTSMYLCASWLEDRRDEQYFGPGTRLTVT.

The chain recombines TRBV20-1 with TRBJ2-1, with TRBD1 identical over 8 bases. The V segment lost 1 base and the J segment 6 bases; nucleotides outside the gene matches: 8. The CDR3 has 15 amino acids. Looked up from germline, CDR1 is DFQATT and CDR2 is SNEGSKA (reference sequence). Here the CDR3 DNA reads TGCAGTGCTAGAGTCCAACAGGGGGTGGCCAATGAGCAGTTCTTC. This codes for CSARVQQGVANEQFF.

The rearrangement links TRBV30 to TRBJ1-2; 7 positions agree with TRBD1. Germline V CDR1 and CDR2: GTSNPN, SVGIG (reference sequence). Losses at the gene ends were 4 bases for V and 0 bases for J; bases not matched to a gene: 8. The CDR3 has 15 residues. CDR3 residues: CAWMGVRGSNYGYTF. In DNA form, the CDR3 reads TGTGCCTGGATGGGGGTCAGGGGGTCTAACTATGGCTACACCTTC.

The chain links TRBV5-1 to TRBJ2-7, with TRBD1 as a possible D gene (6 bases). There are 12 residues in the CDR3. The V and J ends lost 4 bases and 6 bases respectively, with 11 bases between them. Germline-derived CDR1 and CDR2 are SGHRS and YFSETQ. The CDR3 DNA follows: TGCGCCAGCAGCCTAGGACAGCTCGAGCAGTACTTC. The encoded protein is CASSLGQLEQYF.

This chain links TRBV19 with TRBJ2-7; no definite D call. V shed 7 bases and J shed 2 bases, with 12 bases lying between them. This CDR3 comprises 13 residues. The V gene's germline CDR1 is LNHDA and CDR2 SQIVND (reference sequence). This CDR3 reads CASNKGIAYEQYF. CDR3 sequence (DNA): TGTGCCAGTAATAAAGGGATCGCCTACGAGCAGTACTTC.

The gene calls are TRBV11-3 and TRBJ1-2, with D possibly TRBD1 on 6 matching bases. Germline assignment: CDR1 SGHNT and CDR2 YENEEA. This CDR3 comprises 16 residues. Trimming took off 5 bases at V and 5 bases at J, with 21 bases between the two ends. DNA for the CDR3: TGTGCCAGCAGCCCCCGCGGGGGACACAACCAGTATGGCTACACCTTC. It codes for CASSPRGGHNQYGYTF.

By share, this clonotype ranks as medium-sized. Written as DNA, the CDR3 is TGTGCCAGCAGTCCCGGGACTAGCGGGTTTTACAATGAGCAGTTCTTC. It codes for CASSPGTSGFYNEQFF. The genes are TRBV27 and TRBJ2-1; 12 positions match TRBD2. V lost 5 bases to trimming and J lost 4 bases; unmatched junction nucleotides: 6. Germline assignment: CDR1 MNHEY and CDR2 SMNVEV (reference sequence). The length of the CDR3 is 16 residues.

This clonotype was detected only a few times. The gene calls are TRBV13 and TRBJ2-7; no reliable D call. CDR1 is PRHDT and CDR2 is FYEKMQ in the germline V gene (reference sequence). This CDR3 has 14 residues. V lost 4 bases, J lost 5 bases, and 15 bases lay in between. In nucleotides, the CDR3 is TGTGCCAGCAGCTCCGCCCCCATGGCTGACGAGCAGTACTTC. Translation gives CASSSAPMADEQYF. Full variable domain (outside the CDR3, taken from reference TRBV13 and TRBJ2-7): AAGVIQSPRHLIKEKRETATLKCYPIPRHDTVYWYQQGPGQDPQFLISFYEKMQSDKGSIPDRFSAQQFSDYHSELNMSSLELGDSALYFCASSSAPMADEQYFGPGTRLTVT.

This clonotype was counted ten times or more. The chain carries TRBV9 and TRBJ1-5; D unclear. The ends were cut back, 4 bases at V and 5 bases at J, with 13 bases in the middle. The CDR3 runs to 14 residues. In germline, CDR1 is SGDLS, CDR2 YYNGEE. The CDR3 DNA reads TGTGCCAGCAGCCCGGGTTTGGGAGATCAGCCCCAGCATTTT. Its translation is CASSPGLGDQPQHF.

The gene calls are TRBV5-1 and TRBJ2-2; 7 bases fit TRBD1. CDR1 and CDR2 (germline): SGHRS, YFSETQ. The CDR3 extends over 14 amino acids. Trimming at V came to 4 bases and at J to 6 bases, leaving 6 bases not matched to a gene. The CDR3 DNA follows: TGCGCCAGCAGCCCTGGGACAGCCTCCGGGGAGCTGTTTTTT. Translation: CASSPGTASGELFF.

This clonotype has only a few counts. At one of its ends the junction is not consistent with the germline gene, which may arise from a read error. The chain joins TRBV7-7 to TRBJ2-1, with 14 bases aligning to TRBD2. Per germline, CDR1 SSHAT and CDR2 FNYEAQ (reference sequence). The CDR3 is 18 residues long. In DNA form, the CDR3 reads TGTGCTAGCAGCTTCCGTCCCGGGACTAGCGGGAGTGATAATGAGCAGTTCTTC. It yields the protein CASSFRPGTSGSDNEQFF.

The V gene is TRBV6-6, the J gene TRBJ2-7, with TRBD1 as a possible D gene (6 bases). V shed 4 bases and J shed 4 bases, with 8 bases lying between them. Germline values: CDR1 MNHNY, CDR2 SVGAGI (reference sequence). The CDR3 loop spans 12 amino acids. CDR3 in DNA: TGTGCCAGCAGTTGGGACATATACGAGCAGTACTTC. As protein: CASSWDIYEQYF.

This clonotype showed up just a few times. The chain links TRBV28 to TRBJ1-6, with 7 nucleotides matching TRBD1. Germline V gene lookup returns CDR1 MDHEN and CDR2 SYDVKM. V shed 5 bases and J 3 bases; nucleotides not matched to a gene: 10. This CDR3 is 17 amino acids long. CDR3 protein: CASSPWDSNDYNSPLHF. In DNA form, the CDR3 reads TGTGCCAGCAGTCCTTGGGACAGTAATGACTATAATTCACCCCTCCACTTT.

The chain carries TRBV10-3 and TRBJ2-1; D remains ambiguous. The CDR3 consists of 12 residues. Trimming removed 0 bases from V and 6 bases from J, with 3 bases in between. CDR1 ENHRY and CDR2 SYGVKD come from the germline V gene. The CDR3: CAISESTNEQFF. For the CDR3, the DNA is TGTGCCATCAGTGAGTCTACCAATGAGCAGTTCTTC.

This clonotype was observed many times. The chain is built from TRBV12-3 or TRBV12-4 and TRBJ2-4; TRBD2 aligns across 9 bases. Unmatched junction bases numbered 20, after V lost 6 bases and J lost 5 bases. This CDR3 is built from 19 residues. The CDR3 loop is CASSPLGILVAGEENIQYF. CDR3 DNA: TGTGCCAGCAGCCCTTTGGGGATCCTCGTAGCGGGAGAGGAAAACATTCAGTACTTC.

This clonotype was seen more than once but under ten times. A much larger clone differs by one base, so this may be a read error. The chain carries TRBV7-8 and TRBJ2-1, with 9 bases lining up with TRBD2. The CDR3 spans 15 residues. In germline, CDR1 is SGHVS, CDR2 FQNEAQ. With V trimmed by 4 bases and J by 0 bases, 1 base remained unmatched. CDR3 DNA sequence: TGTGCCAGCAGCTCTAGCGGGATCTCCTACAATGAGCAGTTCTTC. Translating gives CASSSSGISYNEQFF.

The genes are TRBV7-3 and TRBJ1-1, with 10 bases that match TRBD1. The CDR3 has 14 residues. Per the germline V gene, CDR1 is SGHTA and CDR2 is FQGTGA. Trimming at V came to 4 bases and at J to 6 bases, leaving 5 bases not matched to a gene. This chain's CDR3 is CASSSSGTGAEAFF. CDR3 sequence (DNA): TGTGCCAGCAGCTCCTCCGGGACAGGGGCTGAAGCTTTCTTT. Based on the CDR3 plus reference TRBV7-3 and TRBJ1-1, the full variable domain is GAGVSQTPSNKVTEKGKYVELRCDPISGHTALYWYRQSLGQGPEFLIYFQGTGAADDSGLPNDRFFAVRPEGSVSTLKIQRTERGDSAVYLCASSSSGTGAEAFFGQGTRLTVV.

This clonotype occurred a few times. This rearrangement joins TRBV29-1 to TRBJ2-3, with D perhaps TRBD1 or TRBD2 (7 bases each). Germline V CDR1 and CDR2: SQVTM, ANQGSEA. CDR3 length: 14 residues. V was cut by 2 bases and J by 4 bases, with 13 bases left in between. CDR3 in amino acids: CSVESPGGADTQYF. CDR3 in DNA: TGCAGCGTTGAATCCCCAGGGGGGGCAGATACGCAGTATTTT.

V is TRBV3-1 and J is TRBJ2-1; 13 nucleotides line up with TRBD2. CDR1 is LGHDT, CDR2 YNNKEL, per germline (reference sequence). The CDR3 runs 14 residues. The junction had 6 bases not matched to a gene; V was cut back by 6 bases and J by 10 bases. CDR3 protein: CASSYGLAGEEQFF. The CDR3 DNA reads TGTGCCAGCAGTTATGGACTAGCGGGAGAAGAGCAGTTCTTC.

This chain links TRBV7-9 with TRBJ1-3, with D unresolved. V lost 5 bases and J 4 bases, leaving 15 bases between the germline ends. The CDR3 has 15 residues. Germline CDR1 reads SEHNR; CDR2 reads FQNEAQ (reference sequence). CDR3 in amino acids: CASSQVYLRGNTIYF. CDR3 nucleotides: TGTGCCAGCAGCCAAGTTTACCTAAGAGGAAACACCATATATTTT.

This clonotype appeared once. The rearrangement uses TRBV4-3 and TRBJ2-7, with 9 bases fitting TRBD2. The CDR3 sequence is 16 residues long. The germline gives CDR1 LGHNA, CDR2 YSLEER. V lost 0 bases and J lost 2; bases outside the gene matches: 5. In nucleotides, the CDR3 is TGCGCCAGCAGCCAAGATTTCGCGGGAGGGACCTACGAGCAGTACTTC. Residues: CASSQDFAGGTYEQYF.

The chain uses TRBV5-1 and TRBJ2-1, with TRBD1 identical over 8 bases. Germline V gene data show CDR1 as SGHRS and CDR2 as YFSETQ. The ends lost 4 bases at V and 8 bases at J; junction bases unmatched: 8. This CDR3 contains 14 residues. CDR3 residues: CASSIQTGAHEQFF. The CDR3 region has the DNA TGCGCCAGCAGCATCCAGACAGGGGCGCATGAGCAGTTCTTC. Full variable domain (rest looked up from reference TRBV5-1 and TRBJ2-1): KAGVTQTPRYLIKTRGQQVTLSCSPISGHRSVSWYQQTPGQGLQFLFEYFSETQRNKGNFPGRFSGRQFSNSRSEMNVSTLELGDSALYLCASSIQTGAHEQFFGPGTRLTVL.

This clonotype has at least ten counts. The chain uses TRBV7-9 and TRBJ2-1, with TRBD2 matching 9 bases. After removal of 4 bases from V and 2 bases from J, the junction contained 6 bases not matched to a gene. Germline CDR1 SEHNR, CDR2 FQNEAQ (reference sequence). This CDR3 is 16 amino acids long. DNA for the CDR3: TGTGCCAGCAGCTCCCCCCTAGCGGGGCCCTACAATGAGCAGTTCTTC. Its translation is CASSSPLAGPYNEQFF.